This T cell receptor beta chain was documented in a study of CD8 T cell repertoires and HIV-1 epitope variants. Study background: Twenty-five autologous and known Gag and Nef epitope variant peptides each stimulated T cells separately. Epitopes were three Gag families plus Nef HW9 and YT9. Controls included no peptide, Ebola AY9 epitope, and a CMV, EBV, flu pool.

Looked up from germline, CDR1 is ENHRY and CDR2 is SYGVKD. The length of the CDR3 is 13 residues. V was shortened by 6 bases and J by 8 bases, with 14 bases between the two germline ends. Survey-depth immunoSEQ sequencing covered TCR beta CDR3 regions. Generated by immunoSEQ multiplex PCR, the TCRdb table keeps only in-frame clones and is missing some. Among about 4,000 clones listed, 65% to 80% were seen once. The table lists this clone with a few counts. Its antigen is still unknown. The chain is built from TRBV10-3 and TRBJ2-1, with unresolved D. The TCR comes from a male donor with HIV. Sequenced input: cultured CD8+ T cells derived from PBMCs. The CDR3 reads CAISDQDVDEQFF. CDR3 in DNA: TGTGCCATCAGCGATCAGGATGTCGATGAGCAGTTCTTC.